One sample yielded the 32 T cell receptor beta chains listed below, sequenced in a study of CD8+CD57+ T cells in acquired aplastic anemia. Patients who underwent sequencing had shown CD8+CD57+ cell expansion by flow cytometry. Both TCR beta VDJ combination and CDR3 sequence profiling were carried out. Genomic DNA was the template for this profiling. TCRdb reprocessed the reads via MiXCR and lists one record per CDR3 protein. The sample lists hundreds of thousands of distinct CDR3 sequences, approximately 33% occurring once. The sequenced sample consisted of sorted CD4+, CD8+, or CD8+CD57+ T cells (not recorded which) from PBMCs. These receptors were collected from a human donor with aplastic anemia.

This clonotype occurred many times. The chain has TRBV7-2 and TRBJ2-2; no reliable D call. V was clipped by 1 base and J by 5 bases, with 5 bases between them. The germline CDR1 and CDR2 sequences are SGHTA and FQGNSA. This CDR3 is built from 13 residues. In DNA, the CDR3 is TGTGCCAGCAGCTTAGTGAGGACCGGGGAGCTGTTTTTT. It translates to CASSLVRTGELFF.

This clonotype was recorded many times. In nucleotides, the CDR3 is TGTGCCATCAGGGGGACAGGGAGAAATTCACCCCTCCACTTT. Translated: CAIRGTGRNSPLHF. The gene calls are TRBV10-3 and TRBJ1-6; TRBD1 matches 9 bases. CDR3 size: 14 residues. CDR1 and CDR2 from the germline V gene are ENHRY and SYGVKD. After removal of 6 bases from V and 7 bases from J, the junction contained 4 bases not matched to a gene.

The sample holds many counts of this clonotype. V usage is TRBV24-1 and J usage is TRBJ1-1, with unresolved D. Trimming stripped 5 bases from V and 3 bases from J, with 6 bases between. Germline assignment: CDR1 KGHDR and CDR2 SFDVKD. The CDR3 consists of 12 residues. CDR3 in amino acids: CATSARDTEAFF. The CDR3 DNA follows: TGTGCCACCAGTGCCCGGGACACTGAAGCTTTCTTT.

In the case of this clonotype: The junction departs from germline at one end; a sequencing error may be responsible. V usage is TRBV7-7 and J usage is TRBJ2-5; perhaps TRBD1 as D (6 bases). Germline V gene data show CDR1 as SSHAT and CDR2 as FNYEAQ (reference sequence). The CDR3 consists of 15 residues. CDR3 sequence reads: CASSLVGAPGETQYF. CDR3 in DNA: TGTGCTAGCAGCTTAGTGGGGGCTCCTGGAGAGACCCAGTACTTC.

The chain uses TRBV19 and TRBJ1-2; no clear D gene. CDR1 and CDR2 (germline): LNHDA, SQIVND (reference sequence). The CDR3 is made up of 12 amino acids. V shed 2 bases and J shed 8 bases, with 9 bases lying between them. This CDR3 reads CASSILAGGYTF. In nucleotides, the CDR3 is TGTGCCAGTAGTATATTGGCGGGAGGCTACACCTTC.

This clonotype was recorded at least ten times. CDR3 sequence: CASSLVAGSGNTIYF. The DNA for the CDR3 is TGTGCCAGCAGCTTAGTTGCAGGCTCTGGAAACACCATATATTTT. The chain combines TRBV11-2 with TRBJ1-3, with unresolved D. V was trimmed by 1 base and J by 0 bases, leaving 7 bases between them. The germline CDR1 and CDR2 sequences are SGHAT and FQNNGV. The CDR3 runs to 15 residues.

This clonotype showed up just a few times. This may stem from a read error, because a much larger clone lies one nucleotide away. The CDR3 end shows no conserved phenylalanine or tryptophan, and so a read error is likely. V and J are TRBV9 and TRBJ2-7, with D tentatively TRBD1 (5 bases). This CDR3 has 14 residues. Germline V CDR1 and CDR2: SGDLS, YYNGEE. V gave up 0 bases and J gave up 5 bases, with 12 bases separating them. CDR3 region: CASSVAQKGDEQYL. The DNA for the CDR3 is TGTGCCAGCAGCGTAGCCCAAAAAGGGGACGAGCAGTACCTC.

This clonotype was recorded at least ten times. The DNA for the CDR3 is TGCAGTGCGCAAGGACAGGGTGGGAATTCACCCCTCCACTTT. Encoded protein: CSAQGQGGNSPLHF. This chain connects TRBV20-1 to TRBJ1-6, with TRBD1 matching over 8 bases. Per the germline V gene, CDR1 is DFQATT and CDR2 is SNEGSKA (reference sequence). This CDR3 region has 14 residues. V shed 6 bases, J shed 7 bases, and the junction held 8 bases outside the gene matches.

Many counts were recorded for this clonotype. The CDR3 loop is CASSLVRQFNSPLHF. CDR3 nucleotides: TGTGCCAGCAGCTTAGTACGACAGTTTAATTCACCCCTCCACTTT. V and J are TRBV7-9 and TRBJ1-6, with D possibly matching TRBD1 (5 bases). V was pared by 1 base and J by 6 bases, with 10 bases between. This CDR3 region has 15 residues. Germline values: CDR1 SEHNR, CDR2 FQNEAQ (reference sequence).

The rearrangement links TRBV3-1 to TRBJ1-4; possible D gene TRBD1, 6 bases. Germline V gene sequence: CDR1 LGHDT, CDR2 YNNKEL (reference sequence). V gave up 0 bases and J gave up 12 bases, with 26 bases separating them. The CDR3 has 18 amino acids. The CDR3 protein is CASSQDRGYRARVEELFF. The CDR3 DNA reads TGTGCCAGCAGCCAAGATCGGGGTTACAGGGCCCGGGTGGAGGAACTGTTTTTT.

This clonotype was counted many times. The chain uses TRBV29-1 and TRBJ2-3; 13 bases map to TRBD2. The CDR3 covers 15 residues. Germline V gene sequence: CDR1 SQVTM, CDR2 ANQGSEA. J lost 5 bases, V lost 7 bases, and 9 bases had no gene match. CDR3: CSGTGTSGVIDTQYF. The CDR3 DNA reads TGCAGCGGTACCGGGACTAGCGGGGTGATAGATACGCAGTATTTT.

The chain combines TRBV9 with TRBJ2-3, with TRBD2 matching over 7 bases. The CDR3 covers 16 residues. V dropped 0 bases and J dropped 2; count of bases not matched to a gene: 6. CDR1 is SGDLS, CDR2 YYNGEE, per germline. CDR3: CASSVESGVFTDTQYF. DNA for the CDR3: TGTGCCAGCAGCGTAGAAAGCGGGGTGTTCACAGATACGCAGTATTTT.

This clonotype was recorded once. J is TRBJ2-1 and V is TRBV20-1; 7 positions agree with TRBD2. There are 15 residues in the CDR3. Germline V gene sequence: CDR1 DFQATT, CDR2 SNEGSKA (reference sequence). Trimming removed 2 bases from V and 6 bases from J; junction bases left unmatched: 10. The DNA for the CDR3 is TGCAGTGCTAGACGAAGCGGGATGCTCGGCAATGAGCAGTTCTTC. It yields the protein CSARRSGMLGNEQFF.

This clonotype was seen a few times. The V call is TRBV20-1, the J call TRBJ2-7, with D possibly being TRBD1 (6 bases). Trimming pared 4 bases from V and 2 bases from J, leaving 9 bases between. Germline-derived CDR1 and CDR2 are DFQATT and SNEGSKA (reference sequence). The CDR3 is 12 residues long. The DNA for the CDR3 is TGCAGTGCTACAGACAGGACCTACGAGCAGTACTTC. Its protein product is CSATDRTYEQYF.

The table lists this clonotype with a few counts. This chain uses TRBV11-1 with TRBJ2-1, with a possible D match to TRBD1 (5 bases). The CDR3 is 14 residues long. V lost 2 bases and J lost 7, with 12 bases in between. Germline CDR1 SGHAT, CDR2 FQDESV (reference sequence). The CDR3: CASSLSSRANEQFF. In nucleotides, the CDR3 is TGTGCCAGCAGCTTAAGCTCCAGGGCAAATGAGCAGTTCTTC.

The chain combines TRBV20-1 with TRBJ2-7; TRBD2 might be the D (6 bases). CDR1 is DFQATT and CDR2 is SNEGSKA in the germline V gene (reference sequence). The CDR3 is 16 residues long. Trimming left V 6 bases short and J 4 bases short, with 25 bases between. The CDR3 here is CSAPTSRRVIGYEQYF. The CDR3, as DNA: TGCAGTGCCCCCACTAGCAGGAGAGTCATCGGTTACGAGCAGTACTTC.

There are a few counts of this clonotype. This rearrangement joins TRBV3-1 to TRBJ2-5, with 9 bases that match TRBD2. V shed 0 bases and J 5 bases; nucleotides not matched to a gene: 7. CDR3 size: 16 residues. Germline V gene lookup returns CDR1 LGHDT and CDR2 YNNKEL (reference sequence). The DNA of the CDR3 is TGTGCCAGCAGCCAAGACGGGCGGGGGGGCCTTGAGACCCAGTACTTC. Translated: CASSQDGRGGLETQYF.

This chain uses TRBV6-1 with TRBJ2-7, with D perhaps TRBD1 (6 bases). The CDR3 runs 13 residues. Germline V gives CDR1 MNHNS, CDR2 SASEGT. Trimming removed 6 bases at V and 0 bases at J, with 9 bases between. The CDR3 sequence is CASRGDTSYEQYF. The CDR3 nucleotides are TGTGCCAGCAGGGGGGACACCTCCTACGAGCAGTACTTC.

This clonotype was seen a few times. This rearrangement joins TRBV5-1 to TRBJ1-2; possible D gene TRBD1, 5 bases. The CDR3 is 16 residues long. Trimming pared 3 bases from V and 0 bases from J, leaving 15 bases between. The germline CDR1 and CDR2 sequences are SGHRS and YFSETQ. CDR3 amino acids: CASSSPTDSANYGYTF. As DNA, the CDR3 is TGCGCCAGCAGCTCCCCGACAGACTCGGCTAACTATGGCTACACCTTC.

Many counts were recorded for this clonotype. The chain joins TRBV2 to TRBJ1-5; D perhaps matches TRBD1 (5 bases). The V gene lost 1 base and the J gene lost 6 bases, with 13 bases spanning the gap. CDR1 SNHLY and CDR2 FYNNEI come from the germline V gene. This CDR3 spans 15 amino acids. As DNA, the CDR3 is TGTGCCAGCAGTGAAGTTTGGGGGTTGAGTCAGCCCCAGCATTTT. It specifies CASSEVWGLSQPQHF.

This clonotype came up a few times. CDR3: CASSPHEGGSYEQYF. Written as DNA, the CDR3 is TGTGCCAGCAGCCCTCATGAGGGGGGCTCCTACGAGCAGTACTTC. V is TRBV9 and J is TRBJ2-7; either TRBD1 or TRBD2 may supply D (6 bases each). CDR3 size: 15 residues. From germline, CDR1 is SGDLS and CDR2 YYNGEE. V was clipped by 4 bases and J by 0 bases, with 14 bases between them.

A few counts support this clonotype. The genes are TRBV7-3 and TRBJ2-3; a weak D match, TRBD2 (6 bases). Deletions cut 2 bases from V and 6 bases from J, with 15 bases between. The germline V gene has CDR1 SGHTA and CDR2 FQGTGA. The CDR3 spans 15 residues. This chain's CDR3 is CASSLFQGGGDTQYF. Here the CDR3 DNA reads TGTGCCAGCAGCTTATTCCAGGGTGGGGGGGATACGCAGTATTTT.

The chain recombines TRBV19 with TRBJ1-2, with 8 bases lining up with TRBD1. V dropped 9 bases and J dropped 4; count of bases not matched to a gene: 10. CDR3 size: 14 residues. Germline V CDR1 and CDR2: LNHDA, SQIVND (reference sequence). CDR3 coding DNA: TGTGCCAGCAGTCAAACAGGGGGTCTCTATGGCTACACCTTC. This gives the protein CASSQTGGLYGYTF.

This chain connects TRBV10-3 to TRBJ1-6; D is unclear. The V gene's germline CDR1 is ENHRY and CDR2 SYGVKD. The V gene lost 10 bases and the J gene lost 6 bases, with 22 bases spanning the gap. The length of the CDR3 is 16 residues. In DNA form, the CDR3 reads TGTGCCACAACCCTTTCCCCGGCGATGAGTAATTCACCCCTCCACTTT. It encodes CATTLSPAMSNSPLHF.

The chain's CDR3 is CASSLMVFSHEQFF. CDR3 coding DNA: TGTGCCAGCAGCTTAATGGTATTCTCCCATGAGCAGTTCTTC. The chain joins TRBV11-2 to TRBJ2-1; D gene ambiguous. Looked up from germline, CDR1 is SGHAT and CDR2 is FQNNGV. The CDR3 extends over 14 amino acids. V was shortened by 2 bases and J by 8 bases, with 13 bases between the two germline ends.

The chain is built from TRBV5-6 and TRBJ1-3; 7 bases map to TRBD1. The V segment lost 3 bases and the J segment 6 bases; nucleotides outside the gene matches: 9. Germline V gives CDR1 SGHDT, CDR2 YYEEEE. This CDR3 comprises 15 residues. The CDR3 DNA reads as TGTGCCAGCAGCTCGACCCGGACAGGATCAAACACCATATATTTT. Amino acid sequence: CASSSTRTGSNTIYF.

The chain links TRBV10-2 to TRBJ1-2; D might be TRBD1 (5 bases). Germline V gives CDR1 WSHSY, CDR2 SAAADI. Trimming cost V 6 bases and J 8 bases, with 16 bases left between them. The CDR3 runs 13 residues. CDR3 nucleotides: TGCGCCAGCAGCTTGGATCAGGGCTCGGGCTACACCTTC. Residues: CASSLDQGSGYTF.

This sequence joins TRBV5-1 and TRBJ2-5; 11 bases line up with TRBD2. This CDR3 contains 17 residues. The germline CDR1 and CDR2 sequences are SGHRS and YFSETQ. V shed 2 bases and J 3 bases; nucleotides not matched to a gene: 9. CDR3 coding DNA: TGCGCCAGCAGCTTTAGCCCTAGCGGGAGGCCTGAAGAGACCCAGTACTTC. It specifies CASSFSPSGRPEETQYF.

As regards this clonotype: A junction boundary mismatches the germline segment, possibly from a read error. The chain combines TRBV24-1 with TRBJ1-5, with unresolved D. Germline CDR1 reads KGHDR; CDR2 reads SFDVKD. The CDR3 consists of 16 residues. CDR3 region: CASSPISRLSNQPQHF. The CDR3 nucleotides are TGTGCCAGCAGTCCAATTTCACGGCTTAGCAATCAGCCCCAGCATTTT.

The chain links TRBV25-1 to TRBJ2-7; 9 bases are a match to TRBD2. The V and J ends lost 5 bases and 4 bases, in that order; junction bases with no gene match: 6. Germline V CDR1 and CDR2: MGHDK, SYGVNS. CDR3 length: 14 residues. The chain's CDR3 is CASSRTSVVYEQYF. The CDR3 bases are TGTGCCAGCAGTAGGACTAGCGTTGTTTACGAGCAGTACTTC.

There are many counts of this clonotype. The chain joins TRBV10-2 to TRBJ1-1; D is undetermined. V was cut by 3 bases and J by 6 bases, with 8 bases left in between. The CDR3 length is 12 residues. Germline V gene lookup returns CDR1 WSHSY and CDR2 SAAADI. CDR3 amino acids: CASSDREAEAFF. CDR3 DNA sequence: TGCGCCAGCAGTGATCGAGAGGCTGAAGCTTTCTTT.

Comments on this clonotype: The conserved phenylalanine or tryptophan is not found at the CDR3 terminus, so this likely reflects a read error. The DNA is left out, because the CDR3 cannot be placed on it with certainty; the CDR3 is given as TCRdb lists it. V is TRBV10-3 and J is TRBJ1-4; the table assigns TRBD1, which was not confirmed against the DNA. A total of 9 residues make up the CDR3, ends included. Looked up from germline, CDR1 is ENHRY and CDR2 is SYGVKD. CDR3 protein: CATLGDRFY.